Below are 8 T cell receptor beta chains sequenced from a single sample in a study of beta chain features in type 1 diabetes. Investigators reverse transcribed all isolated RNA, so they sequenced expressed TCRB transcripts. Data came from immunoSEQ multiplex PCR; TCRdb stores just in-frame clones and leaves some out. Here the sample spans about 620,000 clones, around a sixth being singletons. Sample: naive CD4+ T cells from blood. These receptors originate from a young man in good health.

This clone appeared a few times. The genes are TRBV7-2 and TRBJ2-3; D ambiguous. This CDR3 contains 13 residues. Per the germline V gene, CDR1 is SGHTA and CDR2 is FQGNSA. Trimming removed 1 base from V and 4 bases from J, with 6 bases in between. Here the CDR3 reads CASSLGASDTQYF. The CDR3 DNA reads as TGTGCCAGCAGCTTAGGGGCATCAGATACGCAGTATTTT.

The V and J genes are TRBV9 and TRBJ1-3, with a possible D match to TRBD2 (6 bases). The better agreement between TRBJ2-2 and the DNA end casts doubt on the J call. The CDR3 totals 17 residues. Looked up from germline, CDR1 is SGDLS and CDR2 is YYNGEE. The CDR3 nucleotides read TGTGCCAGCAGCTCCCCCCCTGGAGGGGCGAACACCGGGGAGCTGTTTTTT. Translation gives CASSSPPGGANTGELFF.

This chain links TRBV28 with TRBJ2-7; a weak D match, TRBD2 (6 bases). This CDR3 spans 15 amino acids. The V end was cut by 8 bases, the J end by 3 bases, with 20 bases between. The germline gives CDR1 MDHEN, CDR2 SYDVKM. The CDR3 sequence: CASHSNVGLSYEQYF. Written as DNA, the CDR3 is TGTGCCAGCCACTCAAATGTGGGACTCAGCTACGAGCAGTACTTC.

The V call is TRBV14, the J call TRBJ2-3, with D perhaps matching TRBD1 (6 bases). Trimming left V 4 bases short and J 0 bases short, with 20 bases between. This CDR3 has 18 residues. The V gene's germline CDR1 is SGHDN and CDR2 FVKESK. The CDR3 nucleotides read TGTGCCAGCAGCCTGCGCGGACAGCGAGCCCCTAGCACAGATACGCAGTATTTT. Translating it yields CASSLRGQRAPSTDTQYF.

This clone was seen a few times. The rearrangement uses TRBV10-3 and TRBJ1-6, with D possibly TRBD1 on 5 matching bases. CDR1 is ENHRY and CDR2 is SYGVKD in the germline V gene. The CDR3 is made up of 15 amino acids. V was cut by 6 bases and J by 9 bases, with 18 bases left in between. CDR3 in DNA: TGTGCCATCAGAGAAACCGGGACGTCGGGTTCACCCCTCCACTTT. Its protein product is CAIRETGTSGSPLHF.

The CDR3 DNA is TGTGCCAGCTCACAAACAGGGATTGCCTACAATGAGCAGTTCTTC. Its translation is CASSQTGIAYNEQFF. V gene TRBV18 combines with J gene TRBJ2-1; D might be TRBD1 (6 bases). The V end lost 4 bases, the J end lost 2 bases, and 12 bases lay between the germline ends. The CDR3 has 15 amino acids. CDR1 and CDR2 (germline): KGHSH, LQKENI.

Note on this clone: Distinct nucleotide sequences in the sample also encode this CDR3. The V and J genes are TRBV5-1 and TRBJ2-7; no reliable D call. V lost 4 bases to trimming and J lost 6 bases, with 8 bases between them. CDR3 length: 11 amino acids. The germline V gene encodes CDR1 SGHRS and CDR2 YFSETQ. CDR3 DNA sequence: TGCGCCAGCAGCCTAGGGCCCGAGCAGTACTTC. It translates to CASSLGPEQYF.

The rearrangement links TRBV18 to TRBJ1-1, with TRBD1 identical over 7 bases. The trim removed 5 bases at V and 8 bases at J, leaving 2 bases unmatched. The CDR3 has 11 residues. CDR1 is KGHSH, CDR2 LQKENI, per germline. Here the CDR3 reads CASSRDREAFF. The DNA for the CDR3 is TGTGCCAGCTCAAGGGACAGAGAAGCTTTCTTT.